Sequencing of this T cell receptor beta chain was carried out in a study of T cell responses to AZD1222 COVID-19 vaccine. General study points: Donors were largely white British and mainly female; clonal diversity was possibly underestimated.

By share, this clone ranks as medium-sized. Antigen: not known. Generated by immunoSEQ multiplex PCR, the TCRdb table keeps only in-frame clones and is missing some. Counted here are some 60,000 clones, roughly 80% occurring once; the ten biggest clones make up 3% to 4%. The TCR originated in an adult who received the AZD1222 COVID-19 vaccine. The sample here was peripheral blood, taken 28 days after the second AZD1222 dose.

Here the CDR3 reads CASSQEQGPMNNSPLHF. The CDR3, as DNA: TGTGCCAGCAGCCAAGAGCAGGGTCCTATGAATAATTCACCCCTCCACTTT. The chain is built from TRBV4-2 and TRBJ1-6, with D perhaps matching TRBD1 (5 bases). Trimming left V 0 bases short and J 5 bases short, with 14 bases between. CDR1 is LGHNA, CDR2 YNFKEQ, per germline. This CDR3 spans 17 amino acids.